Listed here are 23 T cell receptor beta chains from one sample, sequenced in a study of T cell changes during pregnancy in multiple sclerosis. Profiled with immunoSEQ multiplex PCR; TCRdb holds only in-frame clones, not every one. In the table there are 40,000 or so clones, 90% to 95% of which are singletons. This material consisted of CD8+ T cells from peripheral blood mononuclear cells, taken in the second trimester of pregnancy. The receptors derive from a female donor with multiple sclerosis, enrolled in a pregnancy study.

This clone was seen more than once but under ten times. CDR3 sequence (DNA): TGTGCCAGCAGTTTAGGGGCGACAAACAATGAGCAGTTCTTC. It encodes CASSLGATNNEQFF. This chain joins TRBV27 and TRBJ2-1; perhaps TRBD1 as D (5 bases). This CDR3 region has 14 residues. Germline lookup yields CDR1 MNHEY and CDR2 SMNVEV (reference sequence). Trimming took off 2 bases at V and 5 bases at J, with 10 bases between the two ends.

In DNA, the CDR3 is TGTGCCAGCAGCTTAGAAGGGACTAGCGGGAGAAATGAGCAGTTCTTC. Translated: CASSLEGTSGRNEQFF. This chain uses TRBV11-3 with TRBJ2-1; 14 bases map to TRBD2. Germline CDR1 is SGHNT and CDR2 is YENEEA. After removal of 0 bases from V and 7 bases from J, the junction contained 2 bases not matched to a gene. CDR3 length equals 16 residues.

The J gene is TRBJ1-1, the V gene TRBV27, with a possible D match to TRBD1 (5 bases). V lost 4 bases and J 2 bases, leaving 11 bases between the germline ends. Germline CDR1 MNHEY, CDR2 SMNVEV (reference sequence). The CDR3 sequence is 14 residues long. The CDR3 coding sequence is TGTGCCAGCAGTTCAATGGGGCCCAACACTGAAGCTTTCTTT. Its protein product is CASSSMGPNTEAFF.

CDR3 sequence: CASSIITSGDNEQFF. CDR3 DNA: TGTGCCAGCAGTATAATCACTAGCGGGGACAATGAGCAGTTCTTC. The J gene is TRBJ2-1, the V gene TRBV6-5; 10 nucleotides align to TRBD2. The germline CDR1 and CDR2 sequences are MNHEY and SVGAGI. Trimming removed 5 bases from V and 5 bases from J; junction bases left unmatched: 6. There are 15 residues in the CDR3.

CDR3: CASSPWGSGVDNEQFF. The CDR3 nucleotides are TGTGCCAGCAGCCCGTGGGGTAGCGGGGTCGACAATGAGCAGTTCTTC. The chain carries TRBV14 and TRBJ2-1, with 8 positions matching TRBD2. The CDR3 loop spans 16 amino acids. CDR1 is SGHDN, CDR2 FVKESK, per germline. Trimming took 4 bases from V and 5 from J; bases not matched to a gene: 10.

The chain's CDR3 is CASSLRNRGGREKLFF. The CDR3 region has the DNA TGTGCCAGCAGCCTTCGAAATAGGGGAGGTAGAGAAAAACTGTTTTTT. The chain uses TRBV13 and TRBJ1-4, with D perhaps matching TRBD1 (5 bases). This CDR3 spans 16 amino acids. V lost 5 bases, J lost 8 bases, and 21 bases lay in between. CDR1 and CDR2 (germline): PRHDT, FYEKMQ (reference sequence).

The rearrangement uses TRBV7-9 and TRBJ1-1; no clear D. The germline V gene encodes CDR1 SEHNR and CDR2 FQNEAQ (reference sequence). Trimming left V 1 base short and J 8 bases short, with 14 bases between. The CDR3 has 14 amino acids. The CDR3 DNA reads as TGTGCCAGCAGCTTAGAGCAACAGACCGACGAAGCTTTCTTT. Its translation is CASSLEQQTDEAFF.

The V gene is TRBV7-8, the J gene TRBJ2-1, with D maybe TRBD1 (6 bases). The CDR3 totals 17 residues. Trimming took 5 bases from V and 9 from J, leaving 26 bases between them. Germline lookup yields CDR1 SGHVS and CDR2 FQNEAQ. The CDR3 loop reads CASSVGEQGFTVLEQFF. CDR3 sequence (DNA): TGTGCCAGCAGCGTAGGGGAACAGGGATTCACGGTACTTGAGCAGTTCTTC. The variable domain in full, with the rest retrieved from reference TRBV7-8 and TRBJ2-1, is GAGVSQSPRYKVAKRGQDVALRCDPISGHVSLFWYQQALGQGPEFLTYFQNEAQLDKSGLPSDRFFAERPEGSVSTLKIQRTQQEDSAVYLCASSVGEQGFTVLEQFFGPGTRLTVL.

This sequence joins TRBV5-6 and TRBJ1-2; D not resolved. Germline values: CDR1 SGHDT, CDR2 YYEEEE. The CDR3 spans 13 residues. The ends were cut back, 2 bases at V and 8 bases at J, with 13 bases in the middle. CDR3 amino acids: CASSFSGSLGYTF. The DNA for the CDR3 is TGTGCCAGCAGCTTCAGTGGTTCGCTCGGCTACACCTTC.

This chain links TRBV19 with TRBJ1-2; D is ambiguous. Germline CDR1 and CDR2: LNHDA and SQIVND (reference sequence). This CDR3 comprises 12 residues. Trimming took 7 bases from V and 5 from J, leaving 11 bases between them. The CDR3 sequence is CASKNGEYGYTF. The CDR3 bases are TGTGCCAGTAAGAACGGGGAATATGGCTACACCTTC.

The chain employs TRBV10-2 and TRBJ1-1, with 9 bases matching TRBD1. The CDR3 loop spans 14 amino acids. V lost 6 bases, J lost 4 bases, and 6 bases stayed unmatched. CDR1 and CDR2 (germline): WSHSY, SAAADI. The CDR3 DNA follows: TGCGCCAGCAGAGGGACAGGGACGGGCACTGAAGCTTTCTTT. It encodes CASRGTGTGTEAFF.

This chain uses TRBV20-1 with TRBJ1-2, with D uncertain. Trimming removed 5 bases at V and 7 bases at J, with 11 bases between. Per the germline V gene, CDR1 is DFQATT and CDR2 is SNEGSKA (reference sequence). CDR3 length: 11 amino acids. Written as DNA, the CDR3 is TGCAGTGCTGCTTGGGAGGGTGGCTACACCTTC. Its protein product is CSAAWEGGYTF.

The rearrangement joins TRBV7-9 to TRBJ1-3; 11 bases are a match to TRBD1. Germline V lookup: CDR1 SEHNR, CDR2 FQNEAQ (reference sequence). V dropped 4 bases and J dropped 4; count of bases not matched to a gene: 3. The CDR3 runs 15 residues. CDR3 residues: CASSWGQGGGNTIYF. The CDR3 DNA is TGTGCCAGCAGCTGGGGACAGGGGGGAGGAAACACCATATATTTT.

This chain joins TRBV7-9 and TRBJ2-6; 9 bases match TRBD1. V shed 5 bases and J 3 bases; nucleotides not matched to a gene: 8. CDR1 SEHNR and CDR2 FQNEAQ come from the germline V gene (reference sequence). The CDR3 loop spans 17 amino acids. CDR3 residues: CASSTRDRVRGANVLTF. CDR3 DNA sequence: TGTGCCAGCAGCACGCGGGACAGGGTGCGTGGGGCCAACGTCCTGACTTTC.

V usage is TRBV7-8 and J usage is TRBJ2-7, with TRBD2 identical over 10 bases. This CDR3 spans 15 amino acids. Per germline, CDR1 SGHVS and CDR2 FQNEAQ. J was trimmed by 2 bases and V by 1 base; bases with no gene match: 2. This chain's CDR3 is CASSLDSGRTYEQYF. The CDR3 bases are TGTGCCAGCAGCTTAGATAGCGGGAGGACCTACGAGCAGTACTTC.

This clone was found once. The V and J genes are TRBV5-1 and TRBJ2-7; D gene ambiguous. The V gene's germline CDR1 is SGHRS and CDR2 YFSETQ. CDR3 length: 14 residues. The V end lost 4 bases, the J end lost 0 bases, and 11 bases lay between the germline ends. The CDR3 here is CASSLGRSSYEQYF. As DNA, the CDR3 is TGCGCCAGCAGCCTTGGTAGGAGCTCCTACGAGCAGTACTTC.

The rearrangement uses TRBV12-1 and TRBJ2-3; TRBD1 is the table's D call, not checked against the DNA. TRBV12-1 is a known pseudogene. CDR3 length equals 17 residues. CDR3 sequence (DNA): TGTGCCAGCAGCTTTGCTCAGGAACCCGGTCGCACAGATACGCAGTATTTT. Its protein product is CASSFAQEPGRTDTQYF.

The V gene is TRBV6-1, the J gene TRBJ2-7, with D unclear. Trimming took 10 bases from V and 7 from J, leaving 14 bases between them. CDR1 and CDR2 from the germline V gene are MNHNS and SASEGT. The CDR3 consists of 11 residues. The CDR3 DNA reads TGTGCCACCCTATATACTTGGGAGCAGTACTTC. This codes for CATLYTWEQYF.

The chain carries TRBV10-3 and TRBJ1-3; TRBD1 aligns across 9 bases. This CDR3 region has 14 residues. Germline trimming cut 10 bases from V and 4 bases from J; bases unmatched to any gene: 8. Germline-derived CDR1 and CDR2 are ENHRY and SYGVKD. The chain's CDR3 is CATSTGGTGNTIYF. As DNA, the CDR3 is TGTGCCACCTCAACAGGGGGCACGGGAAACACCATATATTTT.

This clone came up once. The V and J genes are TRBV7-2 and TRBJ1-1; D is undetermined. The CDR3 consists of 16 residues. The germline V and J ends were trimmed by 1 base and 0 bases, with 12 bases remaining between them. The germline V gene has CDR1 SGHTA and CDR2 FQGNSA. CDR3 nucleotides: TGTGCCAGCAGCTTAGTCGGGTTTGGAATGAACACTGAAGCTTTCTTT. Protein: CASSLVGFGMNTEAFF.

V gene TRBV25-1 combines with J gene TRBJ2-2; no reliable D call. V gave up 8 bases and J gave up 2 bases, with 9 bases separating them. The CDR3 is 13 residues long. The germline CDR1 and CDR2 sequences are MGHDK and SYGVNS. CDR3 amino acids: CASLTSNTGELFF. CDR3 nucleotide sequence: TGTGCCAGCTTAACTTCAAACACCGGGGAGCTGTTTTTT.

CDR3 sequence: CASSDEPGQGKETQYF. The CDR3 coding sequence is TGTGCCAGCAGCGATGAACCGGGACAGGGAAAAGAGACCCAGTACTTC. The J gene is TRBJ2-5, the V gene TRBV6-4, with TRBD1 matching 9 bases. CDR1 and CDR2 (germline): MRHNA, SNTAGT. Trimming took 6 bases from V and 3 from J; bases not matched to a gene: 11. CDR3 size: 16 residues.

The gene calls are TRBV4-1 and TRBJ1-3; unclear D gene. Germline V gene sequence: CDR1 MGHRA, CDR2 YSYEKL. V lost 4 bases and J 3 bases, leaving 13 bases between the germline ends. CDR3 length equals 15 residues. The DNA for the CDR3 is TGCGCCAGCAGCCCCCTTGAGTCGGGTGGAAACACCATATATTTT. Amino acids: CASSPLESGGNTIYF.